This T cell receptor beta chain was captured in a study of shared clonotypes between healthy human individuals. Across the study: Three plates were used per donor for CD4 naive, three for CD4 memory, two for CD8 naive and one for CD8 memory.

The sorted-subset replicate PCRs were given around 0.2 ug DNA, which is approximately 30,000 T cell genomes. Sequenced by immunoSEQ multiplex PCR; TCRdb stores in-frame clones only, minus some. The sample records some 2.1 million clones, 85% to 95% being singletons. Study-wide points: Roughly 5% of naive CD4 clonotypes were shared across several donors.

Germline assignment: CDR1 KGHSH and CDR2 LQKENI. V dropped 2 bases and J dropped 0 bases, with 14 bases sitting between them. This CDR3 has 17 residues. Comments on this clone: Its antigen is undetermined.

The sample taken for sequencing was naive CD4+ T cells sorted from blood. The subset denotes: CD45RA+ positively selected. The receptor was isolated from a man between 18 and 35 years old in good health. The rearrangement links TRBV18 to TRBJ1-5; D gene ambiguous. The CDR3 region is CASSPTGESNSNQPQHF. Here the CDR3 DNA reads TGTGCCAGCTCACCAACCGGGGAGTCGAATAGCAATCAGCCCCAGCATTTT.